This T cell receptor beta chain stems from a study of T cells after yellow fever vaccination. Study results and limitations: FACS-sorted repertoires might harbor abundant contaminating clonotypes from the bulk population. Most primary-vaccination clones reappeared after the booster (around 95% CD4, around 88% CD8).

The CDR3 is 13 residues long. From germline, CDR1 is SNHLY and CDR2 FYNNEI. A process of 5'RACE template switching, which added a universal primer site and UMIs, was used to make TCR cDNA. MiXCR was run by TCRdb on the 5' RACE reads, yielding one entry per CDR3 protein. The sample has 250,000 to 350,000 distinct CDR3 sequences; approximately 10% are singletons. Worth noting for this clonotype: Its target is unknown. A read error may produce the germline difference seen at one junction end.

The chain recombines TRBV2 with TRBJ2-1; D uncertain. This TCR was recovered from a man younger than 35 who received the YFV17D yellow fever vaccine. Sample: CD4+ T cells sorted from PBMCs, taken 5 days after the yellow fever booster vaccination. CDR3 loop: CASREVRNSEQFF. The CDR3, as DNA: TGTGCCAGCAGGGAAGTGAGAAATAGTGAGCAGTTCTTC.